This T cell receptor beta chain was obtained from a study of blood T cell repertoires in COVID-19. For the study at large: PBMCs, B-cell-depleted T cells, or T cells were the source of the cDNA or gDNA that made up the material.

The germline V gene encodes CDR1 SGHTA and CDR2 FQGNSA. V lost 1 base to trimming and J lost 2 bases, with 12 bases between them. The CDR3 has 15 residues. Those enrolled, adults aged about 18 to 89 years, came from some 25 US areas. Exposed enrollees encountered a COVID-19 case at some point within 2 weeks before study entry. Under the authors' procedure: Estimation of nucleated cell counts relied on the amplification of reference gene primers. This table comes from immunoSEQ multiplex PCR, and its TCRdb copy is limited to in-frame clones, with some not included. That table gives V, J and clone size, and the DNA gave D and trimming. The table lists 250,000 or so clones, 80% to 95% of them singletons.

The J gene is TRBJ2-7, the V gene TRBV7-2; the D is unclear. The sequencing input was PBMCs or T cells enriched from blood (not recorded which). This TCR was recovered from a man aged 35-49 years who had been exposed to COVID-19. CDR3 in DNA: TGTGCCAGCAGCTTAGTATCCGCGGAGCCCTACGAGCAGTACTTC. It yields the protein CASSLVSAEPYEQYF.